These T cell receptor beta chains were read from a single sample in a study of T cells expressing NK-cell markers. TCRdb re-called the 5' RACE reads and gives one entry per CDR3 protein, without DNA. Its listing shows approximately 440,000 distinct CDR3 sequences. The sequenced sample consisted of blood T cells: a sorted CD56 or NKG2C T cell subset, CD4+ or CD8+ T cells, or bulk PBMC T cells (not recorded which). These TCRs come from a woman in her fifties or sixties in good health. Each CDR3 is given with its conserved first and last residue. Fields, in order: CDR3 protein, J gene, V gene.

cdr3_aa: CASSPGTGGFF
j_call: TRBJ2-1
v_call: TRBV7-9

cdr3_aa: CASSRNRQYEQYF
j_call: TRBJ2-7
v_call: TRBV3-1

cdr3_aa: CASTEPKRVEAFF
j_call: TRBJ1-1
v_call: TRBV6-5

cdr3_aa: CASSLGLASETQYF
j_call: TRBJ2-5
v_call: TRBV5-1

cdr3_aa: CASSLGGGGRTTEAFF
j_call: TRBJ1-1
v_call: TRBV11-2

cdr3_aa: CASSVGGYSYNEQFF
j_call: TRBJ2-1
v_call: TRBV10-1

cdr3_aa: CASSDKGVSTDTQYF
j_call: TRBJ2-3
v_call: TRBV11-3

cdr3_aa: CASSLYQGAYNEQFF
j_call: TRBJ2-1
v_call: TRBV18

cdr3_aa: CSVEAASYGYTF
j_call: TRBJ1-2
v_call: TRBV29-1

cdr3_aa: CASSLLGGPSNQPQHF
j_call: TRBJ1-5
v_call: TRBV12-3/TRBV12-4

cdr3_aa: CSAGTSGDTQYF
j_call: TRBJ2-3
v_call: TRBV20-1

cdr3_aa: CASSRLGQGAVAFF
j_call: TRBJ1-1
v_call: TRBV3-1

cdr3_aa: CASSSPGLNTEAFF
j_call: TRBJ1-1
v_call: TRBV5-1

cdr3_aa: CASRHVGDQETQYF
j_call: TRBJ2-5
v_call: TRBV10-2

cdr3_aa: CASSFGSEAFF
j_call: TRBJ1-1
v_call: TRBV5-1

cdr3_aa: CASSLTGERTEAFF
j_call: TRBJ1-1
v_call: TRBV7-6

cdr3_aa: CASSLEGYGQPQHF
j_call: TRBJ1-5
v_call: TRBV7-9

cdr3_aa: CAAMTSGRDNEQFF
j_call: TRBJ2-1
v_call: TRBV24-1

cdr3_aa: CASSLEVRATGELFF
j_call: TRBJ2-2
v_call: TRBV5-5

cdr3_aa: CASSPRTSGRDTGELFF
j_call: TRBJ2-2
v_call: TRBV9

cdr3_aa: CASSAVQGTDTQYF
j_call: TRBJ2-3
v_call: TRBV6-1

cdr3_aa: CASSHSDVEETQYF
j_call: TRBJ2-5
v_call: TRBV3-1

cdr3_aa: CSVMSANYGYTF
j_call: TRBJ1-2
v_call: TRBV29-1

cdr3_aa: CASSRGILLAGGETQYF
j_call: TRBJ2-5
v_call: TRBV11-2

cdr3_aa: CASSTGTSGTPSFF
j_call: TRBJ2-1
v_call: TRBV19

cdr3_aa: CASTLRGPGNTIYF
j_call: TRBJ1-3
v_call: TRBV12-3/TRBV12-4

cdr3_aa: CSATPLGESGELFF
j_call: TRBJ2-2
v_call: TRBV20-1

cdr3_aa: CASSWNSGTSGSLRSYNEQFF
j_call: TRBJ2-1
v_call: TRBV5-1

cdr3_aa: CSARDPAGDDRETQYF
j_call: TRBJ2-5
v_call: TRBV20-1

cdr3_aa: CASSQDWPQAVDTIYF
j_call: TRBJ1-3
v_call: TRBV4-2

cdr3_aa: CASSWNPRDVVAQQYF
j_call: TRBJ2-7
v_call: TRBV27

cdr3_aa: CASSIRRTETQYF
j_call: TRBJ2-5
v_call: TRBV21-1

cdr3_aa: CASRPGQGIRLFF
j_call: TRBJ1-4
v_call: TRBV12-3/TRBV12-4

cdr3_aa: CSARLLAGGLETQYF
j_call: TRBJ2-5
v_call: TRBV20-1

cdr3_aa: CAWISGKTDTQYF
j_call: TRBJ2-3
v_call: TRBV30

cdr3_aa: CASSLNPLGSGSEQYF
j_call: TRBJ2-3
v_call: TRBV7-3

cdr3_aa: CASSFEGRVIEQYF
j_call: TRBJ2-7
v_call: TRBV7-2

cdr3_aa: CASSLSASITYEQYF
j_call: TRBJ2-7
v_call: TRBV5-4

cdr3_aa: CSAIDRFPGNTIYF
j_call: TRBJ1-3
v_call: TRBV20-1

cdr3_aa: CAWSVAGEFGYEQYF
j_call: TRBJ2-7
v_call: TRBV30

cdr3_aa: CASSVYRGGNQPQHF
j_call: TRBJ1-5
v_call: TRBV12-3/TRBV12-4

cdr3_aa: CAISPRSGTSGHTDTQYF
j_call: TRBJ2-3
v_call: TRBV10-3

cdr3_aa: CSARNPGTGSTDTQYF
j_call: TRBJ2-3
v_call: TRBV20-1

cdr3_aa: CASSLADPRGGYANTGELFF
j_call: TRBJ2-2
v_call: TRBV7-6

cdr3_aa: CASSPAGGPLMEQYF
j_call: TRBJ2-7
v_call: TRBV18

cdr3_aa: CASRKEGYEQYF
j_call: TRBJ2-7
v_call: TRBV6-5

cdr3_aa: CASRVGQNSPLHF
j_call: TRBJ1-6
v_call: TRBV19

cdr3_aa: CSARGTSGRKFF
j_call: TRBJ2-1
v_call: TRBV20-1

cdr3_aa: CASSSLLSGDLYEQYF
j_call: TRBJ2-7
v_call: TRBV6-5